The rows below give T cell receptor beta chains drawn from one sample of a study of blood T cell repertoires in COVID-19. The data were produced by immunoSEQ multiplex PCR, yet TCRdb's version contains in-frame clones alone and is incomplete. This table has hundreds of thousands of clones, about four fifths appearing once. The sequencing sample was made of peripheral blood. These receptor sequences come from a woman between 50 and 59 years old who had recovered from COVID-19. Both conserved end residues are part of each CDR3. The D gene is left open where the match is weak. Size is omitted from some rows. Given values are once, few, many or a class for expanded clones.

length: 15
size: NA
J: TRBJ2-7
V: TRBV7-2
D: TRBD2
CDR3: CASTPARGISYEQYF
DNA: TGTGCCAGCACTCCAGCGCGGGGGATTTCCTACGAGCAGTACTTC

length: 14
size: NA
J: TRBJ2-7
V: TRBV2
D: NA
CDR3: CASSEETGGYEQYF
DNA: TGTGCCAGCAGTGAGGAGACAGGCGGCTACGAGCAGTACTTC

length: 15
size: NA
J: TRBJ2-1
V: TRBV27
D: TRBD2
CDR3: CASRRPTSRYNEQFF
DNA: TGTGCCAGCAGACGACCGACTAGCAGGTACAATGAGCAGTTCTTC

length: 12
size: once
J: TRBJ2-5
V: TRBV7-2
D: NA
CDR3: CASSPKQETQYF
DNA: TGTGCCAGCAGCCCAAAACAAGAGACCCAGTACTTC

length: 20
size: NA
J: TRBJ2-3
V: TRBV27
D: TRBD2
CDR3: CASSFPIAGSDPTSTDTQYF
DNA: TGTGCCAGCAGTTTTCCGATAGCGGGGAGTGATCCAACAAGCACAGATACGCAGTATTTT

length: 16
size: NA
J: TRBJ1-1
V: TRBV4-3
D: NA
CDR3: CASSQEVPGGNTEAFF
DNA: TGCGCCAGCAGCCAAGAAGTGCCCGGGGGGAACACTGAAGCTTTCTTT

length: 15
size: few
J: TRBJ2-7
V: TRBV9
D: TRBD1
CDR3: CASSGDRGPFGEQYF
DNA: TGTGCCAGCAGCGGCGACAGGGGTCCCTTTGGCGAGCAGTACTTC

length: 14
size: NA
J: TRBJ2-3
V: TRBV20-1
D: NA
CDR3: CSASSGTSTDTQYF
DNA: TGCAGTGCTAGTAGCGGAACGAGCACAGATACGCAGTATTTT

length: 15
size: NA
J: TRBJ2-1
V: TRBV5-1
D: TRBD2
CDR3: CASSFRGERWDEQFF
DNA: TGCGCCAGCAGCTTCCGGGGGGAACGTTGGGATGAGCAGTTCTTC

length: 15
size: NA
J: TRBJ2-3
V: TRBV27
D: TRBD1
CDR3: CASYPRGQYTDTQYF
DNA: TGTGCCAGCTACCCCAGGGGGCAGTACACAGATACGCAGTATTTT

length: 13
size: NA
J: TRBJ1-1
V: TRBV18
D: NA
CDR3: CASSPTQNTEAFF
DNA: TGTGCCAGCTCTCCTACCCAGAACACTGAAGCTTTCTTT

length: 14
size: NA
J: TRBJ2-3
V: TRBV28
D: TRBD1
CDR3: CASERQGFTDTQYF
DNA: TGTGCCAGCGAAAGACAGGGCTTCACAGATACGCAGTATTTT

length: 15
size: NA
J: TRBJ2-7
V: TRBV7-2
D: NA
CDR3: CASSTQLETTYEQYF
DNA: TGTGCCAGCAGCACCCAACTAGAAACGACCTACGAGCAGTACTTC